The 24 T cell receptor beta chains presented below share a single source sample, sequenced in a study of cytomegalovirus exposure and HLA in healthy donors. PCR involved 60 Vbeta and 13 Jbeta primers. Assay used: immunoSEQ multiplex PCR; TCRdb lists only in-frame clones, some missing. In the table there are under 200,000 clones, about four fifths of which are singletons. The sample was PBMCs. These receptors were taken from a woman aged 45-59 years in good health and CMV-seropositive.

In its sample, this clone was seen once. V is TRBV27 and J is TRBJ2-1; a weak D match, TRBD1 (5 bases). Germline CDR1 is MNHEY and CDR2 is SMNVEV (reference sequence). This CDR3 is built from 13 residues. V lost 7 bases, J lost 2 bases, and 9 bases lay in between. The CDR3 here is CASKGRAYNEQFF. For the CDR3, the DNA is TGTGCCAGCAAGGGGCGCGCCTACAATGAGCAGTTCTTC.

The J gene is TRBJ2-5, the V gene TRBV11-2, with 7 bases matching TRBD1. Germline values: CDR1 SGHAT, CDR2 FQNNGV. The CDR3 is made up of 12 amino acids. V was pared by 8 bases and J by 4 bases, with 4 bases of the junction left unmatched. CDR3 residues: CASGHRGETQYF. For the CDR3, the DNA is TGTGCCAGCGGACACAGGGGAGAGACCCAGTACTTC.

On this clone: An end of the junction differs from the germline gene, which may be a read error. This chain uses TRBV7-9 with TRBJ1-5; D call uncertain. Germline V gives CDR1 SEHNR, CDR2 FQNEAQ (reference sequence). This CDR3 has 15 amino acids. The CDR3 spells CSSSLSIREGQPQHF. CDR3 DNA sequence: TGTTCCAGCAGCTTATCTATCCGGGAGGGTCAGCCCCAGCATTTT.

The V gene is TRBV18, the J gene TRBJ2-4, with D perhaps matching TRBD1 (6 bases). Germline lookup yields CDR1 KGHSH and CDR2 LQKENI. The CDR3 is 13 amino acids. Trimming removed 6 bases from V and 6 bases from J, with 12 bases in between. The DNA of the CDR3 is TGTGCCAGCTCGACTAAACAGGGAAACATTCAGTACTTC. Encoded protein: CASSTKQGNIQYF. Full variable domain (outside the CDR3, taken from reference TRBV18 and TRBJ2-4): NAGVMQNPRHLVRRRGQEARLRCSPMKGHSHVYWYRQLPEEGLKFMVYLQKENIIDESGMPKERFSAEFPKEGPSILRIQQVVRGDSAAYFCASSTKQGNIQYFGAGTRLSVL.

The rearrangement joins TRBV2 to TRBJ2-2, with 8 bases lining up with TRBD2. The CDR3 contains 14 residues. Germline CDR1 reads SNHLY; CDR2 reads FYNNEI. J gave up 3 bases and V 6 bases, and 3 bases lay outside the gene matches. Here the CDR3 DNA reads TGTGCCAGCAGACCGGGAGGGGACACCGGGGAGCTGTTTTTT. Its translation is CASRPGGDTGELFF. Using reference TRBV2 and TRBJ2-2 for the parts outside the CDR3, the full variable domain is EPEVTQTPSHQVTQMGQEVILRCVPISNHLYFYWYRQILGQKVEFLVSFYNNEISEKSEIFDDQFSVERPDGSNFTLKIRSTKLEDSAMYFCASRPGGDTGELFFGEGSRLTVL.

The J gene is TRBJ2-3, the V gene TRBV9; 7 bases fit TRBD2. CDR1 and CDR2 from the germline V gene are SGDLS and YYNGEE. J was trimmed by 3 bases and V by 2 bases; bases with no gene match: 6. CDR3 length equals 15 residues. CDR3 loop: CASSVTSIRTDTQYF. The CDR3 bases are TGTGCCAGCAGCGTGACTAGCATAAGAACAGATACGCAGTATTTT.

The rearrangement uses TRBV7-6 and TRBJ1-3; TRBD1 aligns across 10 bases. This CDR3 region has 18 residues. Germline V gives CDR1 SGHVS, CDR2 FNYEAQ. The junction had 6 bases not matched to a gene; V was cut back by 1 base and J by 0 bases. The CDR3, as DNA: TGTGCCAGCAGCTTAGTCGGGACAGGGGCCTACTCTGGAAACACCATATATTTT. This gives the protein CASSLVGTGAYSGNTIYF.

V is TRBV5-1 and J is TRBJ1-2; D call uncertain. V lost 0 bases, J lost 2 bases, and 8 bases lay in between. Germline V gene lookup returns CDR1 SGHRS and CDR2 YFSETQ. This CDR3 region has 14 residues. DNA of the CDR3: TGCGCCAGCAGCTTGGCCGGGTTCAACTATGGCTACACCTTC. It specifies CASSLAGFNYGYTF.

This clone showed up just a few times. V gene TRBV5-8 combines with J gene TRBJ2-7; D is unresolved. CDR1 and CDR2 (germline): SGHTS, YDEGEE. Trimming cost V 1 base and J 0 bases, with 11 bases left between them. CDR3 length equals 15 residues. CDR3 residues: CASSLSGDPSYEQYF. The CDR3, as DNA: TGTGCCAGCAGCTTGTCGGGTGACCCCTCCTACGAGCAGTACTTC.

Only one count was recorded for this clone. The V gene is TRBV21-1, the J gene TRBJ1-4; the table's D gene call, TRBD1, was not cross checked with the DNA. TRBV21-1 is a pseudogene. This CDR3 comprises 17 residues. The CDR3 DNA reads as TGTGAAATGCATCAACCGGGACATCTGTGGGGTAATGAAAAACTGTTTTTT. Translating it yields CEMHQPGHLWGNEKLFF.

The V call is TRBV5-1, the J call TRBJ2-7; the match to TRBD2 covers 11 bases. Germline V gene data show CDR1 as SGHRS and CDR2 as YFSETQ. The V gene end was trimmed by 0 bases and the J gene end by 2 bases; junction bases not matched to a gene: 7. The CDR3 has 17 residues. The DNA for the CDR3 is TGCGCCAGCAGCTTGGATCCACTAGCGGGAGTTCCCTACGAGCAGTACTTC. This sequence encodes CASSLDPLAGVPYEQYF.

The chain recombines TRBV7-9 with TRBJ1-2; D gene unclear. Germline lookup yields CDR1 SEHNR and CDR2 FQNEAQ (reference sequence). Trimming shortened V by 1 base and J by 2 bases, and 8 bases separated the two germline ends. The CDR3 length is 14 residues. The CDR3 loop reads CASSLVAVNYGYTF. CDR3 bases: TGTGCCAGCAGCTTAGTGGCGGTGAACTATGGCTACACCTTC.

The chain recombines TRBV21-1 with TRBJ2-5; the table's D call of TRBD2 was not tested on the DNA. TRBV21-1 is an annotated pseudogene. The length of the CDR3 is 16 residues. The CDR3 loop reads CASSLERDRAHGPQYF. The CDR3 nucleotides are TGTGCCAGCAGCCTAGAGAGGGATCGGGCACATGGGCCCCAGTACTTC.

The rearrangement uses TRBV9 and TRBJ1-4; the D gene is possibly TRBD1 (5 bases). The CDR3 runs 19 residues. Germline values: CDR1 SGDLS, CDR2 YYNGEE. The ends were cut back, 0 bases at V and 3 bases at J, with 21 bases in the middle. The CDR3 DNA sequence: TGTGCCAGCAGCGTAGGGGAGGGGATTACCGCCGCGCCTAATGAAAAACTGTTTTTT. Its translation is CASSVGEGITAAPNEKLFF.

The chain is built from TRBV7-3 and TRBJ1-1, with D perhaps TRBD1 (6 bases). The V and J ends lost 3 bases and 4 bases respectively, with 12 bases between them. There are 14 residues in the CDR3. The germline gives CDR1 SGHTA, CDR2 FQGTGA. Here the CDR3 reads CASSLVGAGTEAFF. In DNA form, the CDR3 reads TGTGCCAGCAGCTTGGTGGGGGCGGGCACTGAAGCTTTCTTT.

The chain has TRBV7-9 and TRBJ2-1, with 10 bases that match TRBD2. V was pared by 4 bases and J by 1 base, with 4 bases of the junction left unmatched. The length of the CDR3 is 16 residues. Germline CDR1 is SEHNR and CDR2 is FQNEAQ (reference sequence). The CDR3 loop is CASSSPTSGSYNEQFF. The CDR3 DNA is TGTGCCAGCAGCTCTCCGACTAGCGGGTCCTACAATGAGCAGTTCTTC.

The count of this clone is one. The rearrangement links TRBV28 to TRBJ1-4, with a weak D call TRBD1 (5 bases). CDR1 is MDHEN and CDR2 is SYDVKM in the germline V gene. The CDR3 spans 17 residues. Trimming shortened V by 5 bases and J by 10 bases, and 26 bases separated the two germline ends. The CDR3 region is CASSPAVIQGSYGKLFF. The DNA for the CDR3 is TGTGCCAGCAGTCCTGCCGTTATCCAGGGTTCGTACGGAAAACTGTTTTTT.

The J gene is TRBJ1-1, the V gene TRBV19, with D possibly matching TRBD1 (6 bases). The germline gives CDR1 LNHDA, CDR2 SQIVND (reference sequence). The CDR3 contains 12 residues. Trimming pared 5 bases from V and 7 bases from J, leaving 11 bases between. The CDR3 DNA reads as TGTGCCAGTAGTTCCAGGGGTGTTGAAGCTTTCTTT. This sequence encodes CASSSRGVEAFF.

V and J are TRBV27 and TRBJ2-1; TRBD2 agrees at 12 bases. Losses at the gene ends were 0 bases for V and 5 bases for J; bases not matched to a gene: 5. The CDR3 covers 17 residues. Germline V lookup: CDR1 MNHEY, CDR2 SMNVEV (reference sequence). CDR3 amino acids: CASSLSRLAGGHNEQFF. CDR3 coding DNA: TGTGCCAGCAGTTTATCCAGGCTAGCGGGAGGGCACAATGAGCAGTTCTTC.

The chain is built from TRBV4-3 and TRBJ2-7; possibly TRBD1 for D (5 bases). Between the trimmed V and J ends, which lost 1 base and 6 bases, there was a span of 10 bases. This CDR3 comprises 13 residues. Germline V gives CDR1 LGHNA, CDR2 YSLEER. The CDR3 sequence: CASSQAGSAEQYF. CDR3 sequence (DNA): TGCGCCAGCAGCCAAGCAGGGTCGGCCGAGCAGTACTTC.

V is TRBV7-6 and J is TRBJ1-1, with D uncertain. Germline CDR1 and CDR2: SGHVS and FNYEAQ. The CDR3 spans 13 residues. Trimming cost V 1 base and J 5 bases, with 8 bases left between them. CDR3 amino acids: CASSLGAGTEAFF. The DNA of the CDR3 is TGTGCCAGCAGCTTAGGGGCGGGGACTGAAGCTTTCTTT.

V is TRBV4-3 and J is TRBJ1-4; 7 bases line up with TRBD1. The length of the CDR3 is 14 residues. The trim removed 0 bases at V and 10 bases at J, leaving 5 bases unmatched. Germline V CDR1 and CDR2: LGHNA, YSLEER. The CDR3 coding sequence is TGCGCCAGCAGCCAAGAGATAACAGGGGCAAAACTGTTTTTT. Translation gives CASSQEITGAKLFF.

The rearrangement uses TRBV6-1 and TRBJ1-1; D is unresolved. Trimming stripped 5 bases from V and 1 base from J, with 8 bases between. This CDR3 is built from 13 residues. Per germline, CDR1 MNHNS and CDR2 SASEGT. The CDR3 is CASSIGGNTEAFF. CDR3 DNA sequence: TGTGCCAGCAGTATCGGCGGGAACACTGAAGCTTTCTTT.

The J gene is TRBJ2-7, the V gene TRBV10-3; TRBD1 matches 9 bases. V gave up 6 bases and J gave up 7 bases; unmatched junction bases: 7. CDR3 length: 13 amino acids. CDR1 ENHRY and CDR2 SYGVKD come from the germline V gene. The CDR3 loop reads CAISGTGSGEQYF. The CDR3, as DNA: TGTGCCATCAGCGGGACAGGGTCAGGGGAGCAGTACTTC.